One sample yielded the 5 T cell receptor beta chains listed below, sequenced in a study of shared clonotypes between healthy human individuals. Terminally differentiated effector memory CD45RA+ cells were excluded by CCR7 positive selection of CD45RO-negative cells. Some clones are missing from TCRdb's copy, which holds only in-frame ones; the method was immunoSEQ multiplex PCR. The repertoire has roughly 2.1 million clones, about 92% of them found once; the top ten carry 1.5% to 2%. Sequenced material: naive CD8+ T cells from PBMCs. The receptors originated from a man aged 18 to 35 in good health. Some clones in this sample may be carry-over from other donors' samples.

The gene calls are TRBV4-3 and TRBJ2-2; 14 bases agree with TRBD2. The trim removed 4 bases at V and 2 bases at J, leaving 6 bases unmatched. CDR1 is LGHNA, CDR2 YSLEER, per germline. This CDR3 comprises 18 residues. The CDR3 spells CASSPRTSGRINTGELFF. CDR3 in DNA: TGCGCCAGCAGCCCTCGGACTAGCGGGAGGATCAACACCGGGGAGCTGTTTTTT.

This clone was detected only once. The chain combines TRBV7-3 with TRBJ2-3; 7 bases are shared with TRBD2. The J segment lost 3 bases and the V segment lost 5 bases, leaving 5 bases of the junction unmatched. Germline V gives CDR1 SGHTA, CDR2 FQGTGA. The CDR3 is 14 amino acids. DNA of the CDR3: TGTGCCAGCAGCCCCAGGGAGGGGACAGATACGCAGTATTTT. The encoded protein is CASSPREGTDTQYF.

This clone was seen a single time. The chain is built from TRBV9 and TRBJ2-1; 11 bases align to TRBD1. Germline V gives CDR1 SGDLS, CDR2 YYNGEE. After removal of 0 bases from V and 5 bases from J, the junction contained 13 bases not matched to a gene. CDR3 length: 19 residues. In nucleotides, the CDR3 is TGTGCCAGCAGCGTAGTCGGTGGGGACCCGGGACAGGGGGACAATGAGCAGTTCTTC. Translated: CASSVVGGDPGQGDNEQFF.

A remark on this clone: Other DNA sequences in the sample encode the same CDR3. The V gene is TRBV20-1, the J gene TRBJ2-7; D is ambiguous. Trimming left V 6 bases short and J 3 bases short, with 9 bases between. The germline gives CDR1 DFQATT, CDR2 SNEGSKA (reference sequence). The CDR3 spans 11 residues. The CDR3 reads CSARLGYEQYF. The CDR3 DNA is TGCAGTGCCCGATTAGGCTACGAGCAGTACTTC.

Points on this clone: Compared with germline, one end of the junction differs, possibly owing to a read error. Here the CDR3 DNA reads TGTGCCAGCAGCATCGGGACTTACAGTGAGCAGTTCTTC. This codes for CASSIGTYSEQFF. The chain uses TRBV7-9 and TRBJ2-1; D perhaps matches TRBD2 (6 bases). Germline V gives CDR1 SEHNR, CDR2 FQNEAQ (reference sequence). The CDR3 contains 13 residues.